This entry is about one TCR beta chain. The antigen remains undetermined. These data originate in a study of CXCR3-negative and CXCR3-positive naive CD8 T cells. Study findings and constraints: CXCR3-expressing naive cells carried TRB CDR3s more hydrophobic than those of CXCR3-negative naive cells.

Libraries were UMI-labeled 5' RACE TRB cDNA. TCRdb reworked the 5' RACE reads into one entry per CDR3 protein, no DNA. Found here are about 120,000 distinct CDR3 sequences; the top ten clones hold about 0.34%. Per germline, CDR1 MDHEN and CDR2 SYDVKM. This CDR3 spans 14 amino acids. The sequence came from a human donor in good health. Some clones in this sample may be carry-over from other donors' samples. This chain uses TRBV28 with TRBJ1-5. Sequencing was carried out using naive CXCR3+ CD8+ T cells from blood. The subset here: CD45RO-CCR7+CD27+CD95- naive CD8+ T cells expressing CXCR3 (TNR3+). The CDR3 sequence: CASRPYDSNQPQHF.